A selection of T cell receptor beta chains follows, all from one sample in a study of blood T cell repertoires in COVID-19. Clones were read by immunoSEQ multiplex PCR, and TCRdb kept only the in-frame ones, dropping some. The sample holds a few hundred thousand clones, 70% to 90% seen once. The specimen was PBMCs or T cells enriched from blood (not recorded which). The origin of the receptors is a middle-aged woman who had recovered from COVID-19. Both conserved end residues are part of each CDR3. The D gene is left open where the match is weak. Some rows mark clone size as missing; the rest say once, few, many or name a class of expanded clone.

J | D | V | size | DNA | CDR3
TRBJ1-2 | - | TRBV20-1 | - | TGCAGTGCTAGTCTTTCCCAGTCCTCATCATACACCTTC | CSASLSQSSSYTF
TRBJ2-1 | TRBD2 | TRBV12-3/TRBV12-4 | few | TGTGCCAGCAGTTTCGCGGGAGGGGAGCAGTTCTTC | CASSFAGGEQFF
TRBJ2-7 | TRBD2 | TRBV18 | - | TGTGCCAGCTCGCTTAGCGGGTCGGGCTACGAGCAGTACTTC | CASSLSGSGYEQYF
TRBJ1-1 | - | TRBV27 | - | TGTGCCAGCAGTCCCGGGGGACTGAACACTGAAGCTTTCTTT | CASSPGGLNTEAFF
TRBJ1-1 | - | TRBV18 | - | TGTGCCAGCTCTTACGCTATGGACACTGAAGCTTTCTTT | CASSYAMDTEAFF
TRBJ1-1 | - | TRBV25-1 | - | TGTGCCAGCAGCTGGAACGGGGGCACTGAAGCTTTCTTT | CASSWNGGTEAFF
TRBJ2-7 | - | TRBV7-2 | - | TGTGCCAGCGGGGAGAGAGCGGTATTCTACGAGCAGTACTTC | CASGERAVFYEQYF
TRBJ2-3 | TRBD2 | TRBV4-2 | - | TGTGCCAGCAGCCCTACCGGGACTAGCGGGAGGCCGTATTTT | CASSPTGTSGRPYF
TRBJ1-1 | - | TRBV14 | - | TGTGCCAGCAGCCAATGGGGCAGGGGAGGGTCCACTGAAGCTTTCTTT | CASSQWGRGGSTEAFF
TRBJ2-1 | TRBD2 | TRBV24-1 | - | TGTGCCACCAGTGATCCGCGGACTAGCGGGGATTCCAATGAGCAGTTCTTC | CATSDPRTSGDSNEQFF
TRBJ1-3 | - | TRBV7-2 | - | TGTGCCAGCAGCTTAGTTTGGGGGGGAGCTGGAAACACCATATATTTT | CASSLVWGGAGNTIYF
TRBJ2-3 | TRBD1 | TRBV3-1/TRBV3-2 | - | TGTGCCAGCAGCCAAGTCGGGACAGACTACACAGATACGCAGTATTTT | CASSQVGTDYTDTQYF
TRBJ2-7 | TRBD1 | TRBV4-1 | - | TGCGCCAGCAGCCAAATCCGACAGGGGGGAGTACGCGAGCAGTACTTC | CASSQIRQGGVREQYF
TRBJ1-1 | TRBD1 | TRBV13 | - | TGTGCCAGCAGCGGCCGGGACAGGGGGAACACTGAAGCTTTCTTT | CASSGRDRGNTEAFF
TRBJ2-2 | TRBD1 | TRBV27 | - | TGTGCCAGCAGTTTACCCTCCGGGACAGACACCGGGGAGCTGTTTTTT | CASSLPSGTDTGELFF
TRBJ1-3 | - | TRBV15 | - | TGTGCCACCAGCCGACTCGGATACACCATATATTTT | CATSRLGYTIYF
TRBJ2-7 | TRBD1 | TRBV18 | - | TGTGCCAGCTCACCGACACAGGGGGAATACGAGCAGTACTTC | CASSPTQGEYEQYF
TRBJ1-1 | TRBD1 | TRBV6-8 | - | TGTGCCAGCAGCTACAGGCCTGGGACAGGGCCAGTGAACACTGAAGCTTTCTTT | CASSYRPGTGPVNTEAFF
TRBJ1-2 | TRBD1 | TRBV9 | - | TGTGCCAGCAGCGCAGGGGACAGGAACTATGGCTACACCTTC | CASSAGDRNYGYTF
TRBJ1-6 | - | TRBV21-1 | - | TGTGCCAGCAGCAAAAATTGGCCTCCCAGGGGGTCACCCCTCCACTTT | CASSKNWPPRGSPLHF
TRBJ1-2 | - | TRBV6-2/TRBV6-3 | once | TGTGCCAGCAGTCGTGGGACAAACGCCGCCTATGGCTACACCTTC | CASSRGTNAAYGYTF
TRBJ1-5 | - | TRBV7-2 | - | TGTGCCAGCAGCTTAGATAGTCAGCCCCAGCATTTT | CASSLDSQPQHF
TRBJ2-1 | TRBD2 | TRBV13 | few | TGTGCCAGCAGCATGTTATTAGCGGGAGAATACAATGAGCAGTTCTTC | CASSMLLAGEYNEQFF
TRBJ1-4 | TRBD1 | TRBV19 | - | TGTGCCAGTAGTACGGGGGGGACAGCGGACTTATCAAAACTGTTTTTT | CASSTGGTADLSKLFF
TRBJ2-1 | TRBD2 | TRBV7-9 | - | TGTGCCAGCAGCTGGGGGGGTTACAATGAGCAGTTCTTC | CASSWGGYNEQFF
TRBJ1-5 | TRBD1 | TRBV5-6 | once | TGTGCCAGCAGCTTGGGGGGACAGACAAATCAGCCCCAGCATTTT | CASSLGGQTNQPQHF
TRBJ1-2 | TRBD1 | TRBV24-1 | few | TGTGCCACCAGTGATCCTTGGAGGACAGGGAGTTTTAACTATGGCTACACCTTC | CATSDPWRTGSFNYGYTF
TRBJ2-5 | TRBD2 | TRBV6-6 | - | TGTGCCAGCAGTCCCCGCGCTAGCGGGTTCGCGTACCAAGAGACCCAGTACTTC | CASSPRASGFAYQETQYF
TRBJ1-4 | - | TRBV7-9 | - | TGTGCCAGCAGCTTAATTCTAACGAATGAAAAACTGTTTTTT | CASSLILTNEKLFF
TRBJ1-1 | - | TRBV5-1 | - | TGCGCCAGCAGCTTGGAGGGAGGCATGAACACTGAAGCTTTCTTT | CASSLEGGMNTEAFF
TRBJ1-4 | - | TRBV19 | - | TGTGCCACAACAGAAGGCGGGTACAACGAAAAACTGTTTTTT | CATTEGGYNEKLFF
TRBJ2-7 | - | TRBV11-3 | - | TGTGCCAGCAGCTTAGATGCGCGTTCGAGGTACGAGCAGTACTTC | CASSLDARSRYEQYF
TRBJ1-5 | - | TRBV27 | - | TGTGCCAGCAGTCTTAAGGCCAGCGTTAGCAATCAGCCCCAGCATTTT | CASSLKASVSNQPQHF
TRBJ1-5 | - | TRBV5-4 | - | TGTGCCAGCAGCTTTCAGGGTACTCAGCCCCAGCATTTT | CASSFQGTQPQHF
TRBJ2-1 | TRBD1 | TRBV4-1 | - | TGCGCCAGCAGCCAAGAATTGGGGTCGTTCGGACAGGGGGGTGAGGACAATGAGCAGTTCTTC | CASSQELGSFGQGGEDNEQFF
TRBJ2-4 | - | TRBV11-2 | few | TGTGCCAGCAGCTTATTTCAGTCTTCCAAAAACATTCAGTACTTC | CASSLFQSSKNIQYF
TRBJ1-6 | TRBD1 | TRBV7-2 | - | TGTGCCAGCAGCTCGCGAGGGACAGAGAATTCACCCCTCCACTTT | CASSSRGTENSPLHF
TRBJ2-6 | TRBD2 | TRBV19 | - | TGTGCCAGTAGCTCGACTAGCGGGCTCGCTGGGGCCAACGTCCTGACTTTC | CASSSTSGLAGANVLTF
TRBJ2-5 | TRBD1 | TRBV7-9 | once | TGTGCCAGCAGCCCAGGACAGGGGGCAACTGTTGAGACCCAGTACTTC | CASSPGQGATVETQYF
TRBJ2-7 | - | TRBV7-2 | - | TGTGCCAGCAGCTTAGTTTCACAGCTGTACGAGCAGTACTTC | CASSLVSQLYEQYF
TRBJ1-2 | - | TRBV5-6 | - | TGTGCCAGCAGCGGGCAGTTGTTCTATGGCTACACCTTC | CASSGQLFYGYTF
TRBJ1-2 | - | TRBV3-1/TRBV3-2 | - | TGTGCCAGCAGCGCAGGTGCTGGCTATGGCTACACCTTC | CASSAGAGYGYTF